This T cell receptor beta chain is from a study of Graves' ophthalmopathy and Graves' hyperthyroidism. RNA served as the template for amplifying TCR beta CDR3 regions. The authors performed first-round RT-PCR with HTBI primers and then a second-round multiplex PCR. One entry per CDR3 protein, called by TCRdb with MiXCR from the multiplex PCR reads. Counted here are about 380,000 distinct CDR3 sequences, 15% occurring once; the ten biggest clones make up roughly 7%. Whole-study findings and limits: Sensitivity reached approximately 89% and specificity about 76% for a 13-signature model separating ophthalmopathy from stable hyperthyroidism.

As for this clonotype: Antigen unknown.

Uncontrolled infections, pregnancy, lactation or other autoimmune diseases led to patient exclusion. PBMCs were density-gradient isolated from roughly 10 ml fresh blood. V dropped 8 bases and J dropped 1 base, with 11 bases sitting between them. The CDR3 runs 13 residues. Per the germline V gene, CDR1 is SNHLY and CDR2 is FYNNEI. The receptor was isolated from a woman aged 18-29 years with stable Graves' hyperthyroidism. The chain recombines TRBV2 with TRBJ1-1; possible D gene TRBD1, 5 bases. The sequencing input was peripheral blood. The CDR3 nucleotides read TGTGCCAGCGCGAGGGGCGCGAACACTGAAGCTTTCTTT. Protein product: CASARGANTEAFF.